One sample yielded the 28 T cell receptor beta chains listed below, sequenced in a study of stem cell transplantation in POMP-related autoinflammatory disease. Produced via immunoSEQ multiplex PCR; TCRdb's table is partial and in-frame only. The sample consists of some 69,000 clones, about nine tenths of them appearing once. Sequences were derived from CD4+ T cells from PBMCs, sampled after stem cell transplantation. Receptor source: a human patient with POMP-related autoinflammation and immune dysregulation (PRAID). Some of the T cells may derive from the graft donor.

In regard to this clone: Other nucleotide sequences from this sample produce the same CDR3. This chain uses TRBV27 with TRBJ2-3; no firm D call. V was trimmed by 0 bases and J by 0 bases, leaving 4 bases between them. CDR3 length: 14 amino acids. Germline assignment: CDR1 MNHEY and CDR2 SMNVEV (reference sequence). In nucleotides, the CDR3 is TGTGCCAGCAGTTTATCGGCTAGCACAGATACGCAGTATTTT. The encoded protein is CASSLSASTDTQYF.

CDR3 sequence reads: CASSLTGLGNTEAFF. CDR3 nucleotide sequence: TGCGCCAGCAGCTTGACGGGACTGGGGAACACTGAAGCTTTCTTT. V and J are TRBV5-1 and TRBJ1-1, with D possibly matching TRBD1 (5 bases). This CDR3 comprises 15 residues. The ends were cut back, 1 base at V and 1 base at J, with 11 bases in the middle. The germline gives CDR1 SGHRS, CDR2 YFSETQ.

The chain recombines TRBV4-1 with TRBJ2-2, with TRBD2 matching over 9 bases. The junction had 13 bases not matched to a gene; V was cut back by 0 bases and J by 5 bases. From germline, CDR1 is MGHRA and CDR2 YSYEKL. The CDR3 is 19 amino acids. CDR3 in amino acids: CASSQEQGSGGSRTGELFF. The CDR3 region has the DNA TGCGCCAGCAGCCAAGAACAGGGTAGCGGGGGATCCAGGACCGGGGAGCTGTTTTTT.

V and J are TRBV28 and TRBJ2-7; the D is unclear. Trimming removed 2 bases from V and 7 bases from J, with 18 bases in between. The CDR3 runs 15 residues. Germline CDR1 reads MDHEN; CDR2 reads SYDVKM. CDR3 loop: CASSLPSIPVREQYF. CDR3 in DNA: TGTGCCAGCAGTTTACCTTCAATCCCCGTGCGGGAGCAGTACTTC.

The J gene is TRBJ1-4, the V gene TRBV5-1; no clear D. There are 14 residues in the CDR3. Germline V lookup: CDR1 SGHRS, CDR2 YFSETQ. The V gene lost 0 bases and the J gene lost 5 bases, with 8 bases spanning the gap. CDR3 in amino acids: CASSLDRVNEKLFF. The CDR3 region has the DNA TGCGCCAGCAGCTTGGATAGGGTAAATGAAAAACTGTTTTTT.

The chain joins TRBV30 to TRBJ1-5; 8 bases line up with TRBD1. V gave up 0 bases and J gave up 8 bases; unmatched junction bases: 6. Per the germline V gene, CDR1 is GTSNPN and CDR2 is SVGIG (reference sequence). The length of the CDR3 is 14 residues. The CDR3: CAWSVQGVREPQHF. The CDR3 DNA follows: TGTGCCTGGAGTGTACAGGGGGTGAGGGAGCCCCAGCATTTT.

The chain is built from TRBV6-2 or TRBV6-3 and TRBJ2-7; 9 nucleotides line up with TRBD2. This CDR3 is 18 amino acids long. The germline gives CDR1 MNHEY, CDR2 SVGEGT. V lost 0 bases and J lost 3; bases outside the gene matches: 12. CDR3 bases: TGTGCCAGCAGTTACTCTCCTCCGACTAGCGGCGATAGCTACGAGCAGTACGTC. It translates to CASSYSPPTSGDSYEQYV.

The V and J genes are TRBV19 and TRBJ2-7; TRBD1 might be the D (6 bases). The CDR3 is 15 residues long. Germline V gene sequence: CDR1 LNHDA, CDR2 SQIVND (reference sequence). Trimming stripped 6 bases from V and 4 bases from J, with 19 bases between. The CDR3 reads CASRYRELDLYEQYF. CDR3 nucleotides: TGTGCCAGTAGATACAGGGAACTCGACCTTTACGAGCAGTACTTC. The variable domain in full, with the rest retrieved from reference TRBV19 and TRBJ2-7, is DGGITQSPKYLFRKEGQNVTLSCEQNLNHDAMYWYRQDPGQGLRLIYYSQIVNDFQKGDIAEGYSVSREKKESFPLTVTSAQKNPTAFYLCASRYRELDLYEQYFGPGTRLTVT.

The chain carries TRBV6-4 and TRBJ2-3; 7 bases align to TRBD1. The junction had 3 bases not matched to a gene; V was cut back by 4 bases and J by 5 bases. Germline CDR1 and CDR2: MRHNA and SNTAGT. The CDR3 spans 13 residues. The CDR3 loop reads CASSVNRGDTQYF. The CDR3 bases are TGTGCCAGCAGTGTAAACAGGGGAGATACGCAGTATTTT.

The chain links TRBV5-1 to TRBJ2-3; 8 bases are a match to TRBD1. The germline gives CDR1 SGHRS, CDR2 YFSETQ. The CDR3 length is 16 residues. With 4 bases clipped from V and 1 base from J, the junction kept 8 bases outside the gene matches. The CDR3 DNA sequence: TGCGCCAGCAGCCCTGGACAGGGTTTGGGCACAGATACGCAGTATTTT. It yields the protein CASSPGQGLGTDTQYF. The full variable domain, its missing parts supplied by reference TRBV5-1 and TRBJ2-3, is KAGVTQTPRYLIKTRGQQVTLSCSPISGHRSVSWYQQTPGQGLQFLFEYFSETQRNKGNFPGRFSGRQFSNSRSEMNVSTLELGDSALYLCASSPGQGLGTDTQYFGPGTRLTVL.

This rearrangement joins TRBV10-2 to TRBJ2-3; 7 bases match TRBD1. Unmatched junction bases numbered 7, after V lost 7 bases and J lost 0 bases. The CDR3 loop spans 15 amino acids. Germline CDR1 reads WSHSY; CDR2 reads SAAADI. CDR3 DNA: TGCGCCAGCAAGATGACAGGGTTCAGCACAGATACGCAGTATTTT. Its protein product is CASKMTGFSTDTQYF.

The chain links TRBV5-4 to TRBJ2-5; TRBD1 agrees at 9 bases. Germline CDR1 SGHNT, CDR2 YYREEE (reference sequence). This CDR3 has 16 residues. Trimming took 0 bases from V and 5 from J; bases not matched to a gene: 8. CDR3 sequence (DNA): TGTGCCAGCAGCTTGGCCACAGGGGGCTTTGGGGAGACCCAGTACTTC. Its translation: CASSLATGGFGETQYF.

The chain combines TRBV27 with TRBJ2-5, with D tentatively TRBD1 (5 bases). The CDR3 is 14 residues long. From germline, CDR1 is MNHEY and CDR2 SMNVEV (reference sequence). Between the trimmed V and J ends, which lost 3 bases and 6 bases, there was a span of 14 bases. The CDR3 nucleotides are TGTGCCAGCAGTTTTGGCAGGGATGGGAAGACCCAGTACTTC. It is translated as CASSFGRDGKTQYF.

The chain carries TRBV19 and TRBJ1-6, with D perhaps TRBD1 (5 bases). The CDR3 has 15 amino acids. CDR1 and CDR2 from the germline V gene are LNHDA and SQIVND (reference sequence). V was clipped by 6 bases and J by 5 bases, with 14 bases between them. This CDR3 reads CASRRRDGNNSPLHF. CDR3 nucleotides: TGTGCCAGTAGGAGACGGGACGGAAATAATTCACCCCTCCACTTT.

V gene TRBV20-1 combines with J gene TRBJ2-7; 8 positions agree with TRBD1. Germline V CDR1 and CDR2: DFQATT, SNEGSKA (reference sequence). Germline trimming cut 6 bases from V and 9 bases from J; bases unmatched to any gene: 13. The CDR3 loop spans 13 amino acids. CDR3 nucleotides: TGCAGTGCAAGTCCGGGACAGGCCCTTGCGCAGTACGTC. Residues: CSASPGQALAQYV.

The genes are TRBV9 and TRBJ2-1; TRBD2 agrees at 10 bases. With V trimmed by 4 bases and J by 4 bases, 8 bases remained unmatched. Germline values: CDR1 SGDLS, CDR2 YYNGEE. CDR3 length: 16 amino acids. CDR3 sequence reads: CASSLTSGVGYNEQFF. The CDR3 DNA follows: TGTGCCAGCAGCCTCACTAGCGGGGTGGGGTACAATGAGCAGTTCTTC.

The V gene is TRBV2, the J gene TRBJ2-3; 8 positions agree with TRBD1. V shed 6 bases, J shed 2 bases, and the junction held 7 bases outside the gene matches. Germline V gene sequence: CDR1 SNHLY, CDR2 FYNNEI. The CDR3 totals 15 residues. CDR3 region: CASRVRTGHTDTQYF. The CDR3 DNA follows: TGTGCCAGCAGGGTTCGGACAGGGCACACAGATACGCAGTATTTT.

The rearrangement joins TRBV28 to TRBJ2-7; D is ambiguous. Trimming took off 6 bases at V and 5 bases at J, with 11 bases between the two ends. This CDR3 is 12 amino acids long. The germline CDR1 and CDR2 sequences are MDHEN and SYDVKM. The CDR3 DNA reads TGTGCCAGCAGCTCCGGGCGCGACGAGCAGTACGTC. Its protein product is CASSSGRDEQYV.

This rearrangement joins TRBV5-1 to TRBJ1-1; D uncertain. The germline CDR1 and CDR2 sequences are SGHRS and YFSETQ. V was cut by 2 bases and J by 5 bases, with 10 bases left in between. The CDR3 is 13 amino acids. The CDR3 DNA follows: TGCGCCAGCAGCTTCGCTATTGAAACTGAAGCTTTCTTT. This encodes CASSFAIETEAFF. Filled out from reference TRBV5-1 and TRBJ1-1, the complete variable domain reads KAGVTQTPRYLIKTRGQQVTLSCSPISGHRSVSWYQQTPGQGLQFLFEYFSETQRNKGNFPGRFSGRQFSNSRSEMNVSTLELGDSALYLCASSFAIETEAFFGQGTRLTVV.

The gene calls are TRBV4-1 and TRBJ2-3; D unclear. This CDR3 has 16 amino acids. In germline, CDR1 is MGHRA, CDR2 YSYEKL. Trimming shortened V by 0 bases and J by 2 bases, and 12 bases separated the two germline ends. CDR3 sequence reads: CASSQDGVPITDTQYF. CDR3 DNA sequence: TGCGCCAGCAGCCAAGATGGGGTCCCTATCACAGATACGCAGTATTTT.

This chain links TRBV24-1 with TRBJ2-1, with 9 positions matching TRBD1. Per germline, CDR1 KGHDR and CDR2 SFDVKD. The CDR3 has 15 amino acids. The V and J ends lost 5 bases and 5 bases, in that order; junction bases with no gene match: 6. CDR3 bases: TGTGCCACCAGTGTTCCGGGACAGGGCAACAATGAGCAGTTCTTC. Translated: CATSVPGQGNNEQFF.

V usage is TRBV15 and J usage is TRBJ2-6, with 7 bases matching TRBD1. Germline CDR1 is LNHNV and CDR2 is YYDKDF (reference sequence). The trim removed 1 base at V and 4 bases at J, leaving 13 bases unmatched. The CDR3 covers 19 residues. CDR3 loop: CATSRALTGRLSGANVLTF. CDR3 in DNA: TGTGCCACCAGCAGAGCCCTGACAGGGAGACTTTCCGGGGCCAACGTCCTGACTTTC.

The V and J genes are TRBV28 and TRBJ1-2, with a tentative D call TRBD1 (6 bases). Germline CDR1 MDHEN, CDR2 SYDVKM. V was pared by 7 bases and J by 8 bases, with 17 bases between. This CDR3 contains 13 residues. In nucleotides, the CDR3 is TGTGCCAGCACCGACGGGGGGGCGGGGGGCTACACCTTC. Translated: CASTDGGAGGYTF.

This chain connects TRBV29-1 to TRBJ2-3; 12 bases map to TRBD2. Looked up from germline, CDR1 is SQVTM and CDR2 is ANQGSEA. J lost 0 bases, V lost 8 bases, and 3 bases had no gene match. CDR3 length equals 14 residues. The CDR3 DNA follows: TGCAGCACCGGGACTAGCGGGAGCACAGATACGCAGTATTTT. This encodes CSTGTSGSTDTQYF.

J is TRBJ2-1 and V is TRBV10-3, with 11 bases lining up with TRBD2. The V segment lost 4 bases and the J segment 9 bases; nucleotides outside the gene matches: 5. Germline CDR1 ENHRY, CDR2 SYGVKD. This CDR3 has 14 amino acids. In DNA, the CDR3 is TGTGCCATCAGTGGAGGTCTAGCGGGAGGTGAGCAGTTCTTC. The encoded protein is CAISGGLAGGEQFF.

The genes are TRBV10-3 and TRBJ2-4; D unresolved. The length of the CDR3 is 14 residues. Germline CDR1 reads ENHRY; CDR2 reads SYGVKD. Trimming stripped 10 bases from V and 0 bases from J, with 13 bases between. In nucleotides, the CDR3 is TGTGCCACCCGGGCGGTGGGAGCCAAAAACATTCAGTACTTC. Translating gives CATRAVGAKNIQYF.

The V and J genes are TRBV6-1 and TRBJ1-2; the match to TRBD1 covers 7 bases. With 1 base clipped from V and 8 bases from J, the junction kept 4 bases outside the gene matches. The CDR3 totals 13 residues. Per germline, CDR1 MNHNS and CDR2 SASEGT. The CDR3 DNA follows: TGTGCCAGCAGTGAAGTCCAGGGGGGAGGCTACACCTTC. This gives the protein CASSEVQGGGYTF.

The chain recombines TRBV18 with TRBJ1-6, with D uncertain. CDR3 size: 16 residues. Germline V CDR1 and CDR2: KGHSH, LQKENI. V was clipped by 2 bases and J by 8 bases, with 16 bases between them. CDR3 in DNA: TGTGCCAGCTCACCAGCGGACCCATCTGGGTATTCACCCCTCCACTTT. Amino acids: CASSPADPSGYSPLHF.